This T cell receptor (beta chain) is drawn from a study of Ad26.COV2.S vaccination and SARS-CoV-2 variants (dated by TCRdb to about 2021). Study-level background: Vaccine-arm donors were drawn from COV1001, a multicentre, randomized, double-blind, placebo-controlled phase I-IIa trial of Ad26.COV2.S in healthy adults. Dosing of Ad26.COV2.S was intramuscular, at either 5x10^10 or 1x10^11 viral particles, delivered as one shot or as two shots spaced 56 days apart. Sequencing of the TCRbeta repertoire served to evaluate the specificity and breadth of SARS-CoV-2-reactive T cell receptors following Ad26.COV2.S vaccination. A total of 32 samples were included in the TCR-sequenced set, comprising about 20 Ad26.COV2.S vaccine recipients, 5 placebo recipients and 8 SARS-CoV-2 convalescent individuals. Trial participants were randomized into five groups of five, in which low-dose or high-dose Ad26.COV2.S was given once or twice, or placebo was given on both occasions. Investigators did not know the trial group allocation while performing experiments and assessing outcomes.

General findings and caveats noted by the study authors: Comparing responses between vaccine doses or regimens was not something the study was powered to do. Vaccine and placebo recipients had comparable non-spike TCR breadth, which fits with the vaccine containing only spike. The authors noted that the TCR breadth and depth analyses may have underestimated total T cell responses. Substantial breadth of spike-specific CD8+ and CD4+ T cell responses was reported after vaccination. Higher spike-specific TCR breadth was observed in Ad26.COV2.S recipients than in placebo recipients (P = 0.0014).

TCRbeta CDR3 regions were sequenced with the immunoSEQ Assay. After extraction, genomic DNA underwent amplification by bias-controlled multiplex PCR, followed by high-throughput sequencing. The original methods were these. To quantify the absolute abundance of every unique TCRbeta CDR3 region, sequences were collapsed and filtered. Usable DNA was measured by amplifying reference genes present in all nucleated cells, and TCRbeta template counts were normalized to that usable DNA to estimate T cell fraction. Repertoire TCRs were annotated as SARS-CoV-2-specific when V gene, CDR3 amino acid sequence and J gene were exactly matched to a known reactive TCR set. The reference SARS-CoV-2 TCR set came from MIRA and was filtered for enrichment in COVID-19-positive ImmuneCODE repertoires, removing public or cross-reactive TCRs. Based on the MIRA antigens, annotated TCRs were further analysed at the level of specific ORF or position within ORF. Breadth was defined as the number of annotated unique rearrangements divided by the total number of unique productive rearrangements, and depth was defined as the summed frequency of the annotated unique rearrangements. Two-sided Wilcoxon rank-sum tests were applied when comparing TCR breadth between groups. Held by TCRdb, this immuneACCESS table contains in-frame sequences only and omits some clones. Under half of the omission traces to an unresolved V gene where checked; the cause of the rest is unknown. The V and J calls and clone size were taken over from that table, and D and trimming were inferred from the DNA. The sample table contains more than 300,000 clones; only one count was recorded for just under 85% of them. Together, the top ten hold 2% to 2.5% of the sample.

The label giving this sample's treatment or condition can be read as: 15 to 20 received Ad26.COV2.S at low or high dose, single or two shots; several received placebo; per-sample allocation not given. For vaccine and placebo recipients, the sequenced repertoires came from samples collected on day 63 after the first injection. In Cohort 1b, 20 to 25 adults aged 18-55 years were enrolled at a single site in Boston, USA, between 29 July and 7 August 2020. Ad26.COV2.S was a replication-incompetent adenovirus type 26 vector expressing a prefusion-stabilized SARS-CoV-2 spike protein from the original Wuhan strain. Measured from the cysteine to the phenylalanine, the CDR3 is 14 residues long. Left in the record is the CDR3 DNA by itself, 42 bases read in frame from the first base. Deletion took 0 bases off V and 6 bases off J, with a span of 12 bases between the germline ends. CDR1 SGHRS and CDR2 YFSETQ were looked up in the germline V gene.

In regard to this clone: Its recognized antigen is unknown. Base quality data are lacking; no much larger clone is found one base away.

Recombination linked TRBV5-1 to TRBJ1-2; the D segment could be TRBD1, given 6 matching bases. The sequence came from a person aged 18-60 years who received the Ad26.COV2.S COVID-19 vaccine or a placebo. Source: peripheral blood, taken in a trial of Ad26.COV2.S vaccine versus placebo. Read as DNA, the sequence is TGCGCCAGCAGCTTGGAGTGGACAGCCGATGGCTACACCTTC. Its translation is CASSLEWTADGYTF.